This TCR beta chain originates from a study of T cells in Graves' hyperthyroidism and ophthalmopathy. Findings of the study overall: For ophthalmopathy, model prediction preceded onset by a median about 6.4 months. In the blood, most expanded thyroid clonotypes above 0.001 appeared as well. Ophthalmopathy and stable hyperthyroidism were told apart by a 13 V-J model.

From RNA transcripts, TCR beta CDR3 regions were amplified. The HTBI primer set drove a first-round RT-PCR of the TCR CDR3. In TCRdb, the multiplex PCR reads were re-called with MiXCR into one record per CDR3 protein. Here the sample spans some 560,000 distinct CDR3 sequences, about a sixth being singletons. Notes on this clonotype: Its antigen remains unidentified.

The CDR3 is made up of 16 amino acids. Germline lookup yields CDR1 MDHEN and CDR2 SYDVKM. V shed 6 bases and J 2 bases; nucleotides not matched to a gene: 10. This clonotype was obtained from a woman aged 30 to 39 with Graves' hyperthyroidism. Specimen: blood. The chain is built from TRBV28 and TRBJ2-3; 8 nucleotides line up with TRBD1. Here the CDR3 DNA reads TGTGCCAGCAGGGATACCCGGGACAGGAACACAGATACGCAGTATTTT. Its protein product is CASRDTRDRNTDTQYF.